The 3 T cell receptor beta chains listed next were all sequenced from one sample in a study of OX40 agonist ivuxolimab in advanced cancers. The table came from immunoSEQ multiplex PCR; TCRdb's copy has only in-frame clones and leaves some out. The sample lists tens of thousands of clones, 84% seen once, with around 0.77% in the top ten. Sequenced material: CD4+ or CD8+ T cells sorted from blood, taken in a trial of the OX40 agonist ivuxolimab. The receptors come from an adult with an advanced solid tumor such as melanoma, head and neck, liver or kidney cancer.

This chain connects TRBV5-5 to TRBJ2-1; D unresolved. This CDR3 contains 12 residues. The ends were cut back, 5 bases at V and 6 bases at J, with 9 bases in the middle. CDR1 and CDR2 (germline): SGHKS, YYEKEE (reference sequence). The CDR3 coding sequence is TGTGCCAGCAGTCTTACGGGCAATGAGCAGTTCTTC. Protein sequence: CASSLTGNEQFF.

This chain's CDR3 is CASSFKGNSPLHF. CDR3 DNA: TGTGCCAGCAGCTTCAAGGGGAATTCACCCCTCCACTTT. V is TRBV7-3 and J is TRBJ1-6; D is possibly TRBD1 (5 bases). V gave up 3 bases and J gave up 7 bases, with 7 bases separating them. The CDR3 loop spans 13 amino acids. Per the germline V gene, CDR1 is SGHTA and CDR2 is FQGTGA.

The CDR3: CASSFSGWGETQYF. The CDR3 DNA sequence: TGCGCCAGCAGCTTTAGCGGATGGGGAGAGACCCAGTACTTC. The V and J genes are TRBV5-1 and TRBJ2-5; tentative D call: TRBD2 (6 bases). CDR3 length: 14 amino acids. The V and J ends lost 2 bases and 4 bases respectively, with 12 bases between them. Germline CDR1 SGHRS, CDR2 YFSETQ.